This T cell receptor beta chain emerged from a study of shared clonotypes between healthy human individuals. Broader study findings: Larger richness was generally estimated for naive than memory subsets. It was the few donors that limited the genetic and exposure-history diversity represented.

Assay: immunoSEQ multiplex PCR; the TCRdb copy retains only in-frame clones and omits some. The sample has millions of clones, 80% to 95% seen once. CDR1 is SNHLY and CDR2 is FYNNEI in the germline V gene. This CDR3 is built from 13 residues. Trimming shortened V by 6 bases and J by 1 base, and 6 bases separated the two germline ends. This clone was observed a single time. Its target is unknown. Sequencing was performed on naive CD4+ T cells from PBMCs. Sample subset: CD45RA+ positively selected. The sequence came from a man between 18 and 29 years old in good health. Some clones in this sample may be carry-over from other donors' samples. The gene calls are TRBV2 and TRBJ2-2, with D uncertain. The CDR3 DNA sequence: TGTGCCAGCAGCCTGAGGAACACCGGGGAGCTGTTTTTT. Translation gives CASSLRNTGELFF.